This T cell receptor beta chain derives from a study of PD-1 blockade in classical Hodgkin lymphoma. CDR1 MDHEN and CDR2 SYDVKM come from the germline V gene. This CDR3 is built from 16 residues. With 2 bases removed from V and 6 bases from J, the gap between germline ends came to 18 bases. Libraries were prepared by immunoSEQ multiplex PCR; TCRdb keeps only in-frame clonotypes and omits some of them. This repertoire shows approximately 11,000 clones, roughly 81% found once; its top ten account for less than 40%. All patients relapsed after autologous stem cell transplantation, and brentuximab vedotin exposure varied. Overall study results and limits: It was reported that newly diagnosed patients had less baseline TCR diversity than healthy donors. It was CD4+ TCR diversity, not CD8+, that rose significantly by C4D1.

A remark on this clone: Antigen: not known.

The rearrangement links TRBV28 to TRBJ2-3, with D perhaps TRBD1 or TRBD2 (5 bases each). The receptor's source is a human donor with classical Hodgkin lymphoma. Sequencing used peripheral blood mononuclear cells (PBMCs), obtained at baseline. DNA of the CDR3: TGTGCCAGCAGTTTAGAGGGGCCCCTATATGGGGATACGCAGTATTTT. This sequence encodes CASSLEGPLYGDTQYF.